A single sample is the source of the 13 T cell receptor beta chains below, sequenced in a study of response to subunit inactivated influenza vaccine. MiXCR was run by TCRdb on the RT-PCR reads, yielding one entry per CDR3 protein. This sample carries a few hundred thousand distinct CDR3 sequences, roughly 10% of them seen once, and the ten largest clones take about 10%. The same data also contributed to another study, on T cells expressing NK-cell markers. From that second work: With UMIs, 5'RACE template switching was used to make TCR beta cDNA.

Here the sequenced sample was PBMCs from blood, taken on the day of vaccination. The receptors here all came from a man aged 50 to 60 who received an inactivated influenza vaccine.

At least ten counts were recorded for this clonotype. The V gene is TRBV5-1, the J gene TRBJ2-5; D possibly corresponds to TRBD2 (5 bases). The ends were cut back, 4 bases at V and 1 base at J, with 14 bases in the middle. Germline CDR1 SGHRS, CDR2 YFSETQ. The CDR3 totals 15 residues. The DNA of the CDR3 is TGCGCCAGCAGCCCGACGGGGTCGGGCCAAGAGACCCAGTACTTC. It is translated as CASSPTGSGQETQYF. Full variable domain (missing parts from reference TRBV5-1 and TRBJ2-5): KAGVTQTPRYLIKTRGQQVTLSCSPISGHRSVSWYQQTPGQGLQFLFEYFSETQRNKGNFPGRFSGRQFSNSRSEMNVSTLELGDSALYLCASSPTGSGQETQYFGPGTRLLVL.

The V and J genes are TRBV20-1 and TRBJ2-4, with D possibly matching TRBD2 (5 bases). Germline CDR1 and CDR2: DFQATT and SNEGSKA (reference sequence). V was clipped by 0 bases and J by 8 bases, with 17 bases between them. The CDR3 covers 15 residues. Written as DNA, the CDR3 is TGCAGTGCTAGAGATCCTCGGGGAATTGGGGACATTCAGTACTTC. Protein sequence: CSARDPRGIGDIQYF.

The chain joins TRBV29-1 to TRBJ2-7, with D uncertain. Germline V gene lookup returns CDR1 SQVTM and CDR2 ANQGSEA. This CDR3 has 13 residues. V lost 4 bases and J lost 0, with 10 bases in between. CDR3 sequence (DNA): TGCAGCGTTGGACCCACAAGCTCCTACGAGCAGTACTTC. Protein sequence: CSVGPTSSYEQYF.

This clonotype was seen more than once but under ten times. The V and J genes are TRBV5-1 and TRBJ2-1, with 7 bases that match TRBD2. V was clipped by 0 bases and J by 7 bases; unmatched bases: 10. The CDR3 runs 16 residues. Looked up from germline, CDR1 is SGHRS and CDR2 is YFSETQ. CDR3 residues: CASSLVGNPGGNEQFF. Written as DNA, the CDR3 is TGCGCCAGCAGCTTGGTGGGTAACCCGGGAGGTAATGAGCAGTTCTTC.

V gene TRBV19 combines with J gene TRBJ1-2; tentatively, D is TRBD1 (5 bases). This CDR3 is 14 amino acids long. Between the trimmed V and J ends, which lost 7 bases and 4 bases, there was a span of 16 bases. Germline V gene sequence: CDR1 LNHDA, CDR2 SQIVND (reference sequence). For the CDR3, the DNA is TGTGCCAGTACCCCTAGAGGAGGGGTCTATGGCTACACCTTC. Amino acids: CASTPRGGVYGYTF.

This clonotype has just a few counts. The chain links TRBV3-1 to TRBJ1-4; D unclear. Germline V gene sequence: CDR1 LGHDT, CDR2 YNNKEL (reference sequence). Trimming removed 1 base at V and 11 bases at J, with 8 bases between. CDR3 length: 12 amino acids. Here the CDR3 DNA reads TGTGCCAGCAGCCAAGCGGGTTTTAAACTGTTTTTT. Amino acid sequence: CASSQAGFKLFF.

This clonotype was seen only a few times. The rearrangement joins TRBV20-1 to TRBJ2-3, with TRBD2 identical over 9 bases. The ends lost 3 bases at V and 2 bases at J; junction bases unmatched: 6. This CDR3 is 15 amino acids long. The germline CDR1 and CDR2 sequences are DFQATT and SNEGSKA (reference sequence). The CDR3: CSASHRLADTDTQYF. Here the CDR3 DNA reads TGCAGTGCTAGTCATCGACTAGCGGACACAGATACGCAGTATTTT.

A few counts support this clonotype. The DNA of the CDR3 is TGTGCCAGCAGTTCGATCACAGGTTACAATCAGCCCCAGCATTTT. Amino acid sequence: CASSSITGYNQPQHF. The chain links TRBV12-3 or TRBV12-4 to TRBJ1-5, with D tentatively TRBD1 (5 bases). This CDR3 comprises 15 residues. Trimming stripped 4 bases from V and 3 bases from J, with 13 bases between.

This clonotype was seen more than once but under ten times. The chain links TRBV6-2 or TRBV6-3 to TRBJ2-3, with D uncertain. CDR3 length: 15 amino acids. The ends were cut back, 2 bases at V and 2 bases at J, with 11 bases in the middle. Germline CDR1 is MNHEY and CDR2 is SVGEGT. In DNA form, the CDR3 reads TGTGCCAGCAGTTACCCTACCCGACCCACAGATACGCAGTATTTT. Its translation: CASSYPTRPTDTQYF.

This sequence joins TRBV20-1 and TRBJ2-1; 8 bases line up with TRBD2. V dropped 4 bases and J dropped 8; count of bases not matched to a gene: 13. Germline lookup yields CDR1 DFQATT and CDR2 SNEGSKA (reference sequence). This CDR3 is 15 amino acids long. CDR3 in DNA: TGCAGTGCTACGATAGCGGGAACTTCTTTTTATGAGCAGTTCTTC. Translating it yields CSATIAGTSFYEQFF.

The V gene is TRBV7-2, the J gene TRBJ1-4; D unresolved. CDR1 and CDR2 (germline): SGHTA, FQGNSA. V dropped 5 bases and J dropped 0 bases, with 10 bases sitting between them. The CDR3 has 15 amino acids. CDR3 sequence: CASSLSPATNEKLFF. The CDR3 nucleotides read TGTGCCAGCAGCCTATCGCCCGCAACTAATGAAAAACTGTTTTTT.

There are a few counts of this clonotype. The CDR3 bases are TGCAGTGCTAGGAACAGGCTCCCGGGACTAGCGGGGGGAACCCCCTACGAGCAGTACTTC. Protein sequence: CSARNRLPGLAGGTPYEQYF. This chain uses TRBV20-1 with TRBJ2-7, with 15 bases identical to TRBD2. This CDR3 has 20 residues. Germline V lookup: CDR1 DFQATT, CDR2 SNEGSKA (reference sequence). With V trimmed by 3 bases and J by 2 bases, 17 bases remained unmatched.

The J gene is TRBJ2-1, the V gene TRBV6-2 or TRBV6-3; the D gene is possibly TRBD2 (5 bases). CDR3 length: 13 amino acids. Germline V gene data show CDR1 as MNHEY and CDR2 as SVGEGT. V was trimmed by 6 bases and J by 8 bases, leaving 14 bases between them. The CDR3 here is CASSLLVTHEQFF. CDR3 in DNA: TGTGCCAGCAGCCTACTAGTGACGCATGAGCAGTTCTTC.